Below, 18 T cell receptor beta chains from the same sample are listed, as sequenced in a study of shared clonotypes between healthy human individuals. The method was immunoSEQ multiplex PCR; TCRdb's version includes in-frame clones alone and lacks a portion of them. The sample shows some 2,400,000 clones, more than 90% of them seen only once. Sequencing was performed on naive CD4+ T cells sorted from blood. Described subset: CD45RA+ positively selected. The receptors derive from a man aged 18 to 30 in good health.

The chain joins TRBV2 to TRBJ1-4; D is perhaps TRBD1 (6 bases). The CDR3 is 16 amino acids. V was shortened by 1 base and J by 0 bases, with 9 bases between the two germline ends. From germline, CDR1 is SNHLY and CDR2 FYNNEI. CDR3 residues: CASSEDRASTNEKLFF. DNA for the CDR3: TGTGCCAGCAGTGAAGACAGGGCGTCAACTAATGAAAAACTGTTTTTT.

This sequence joins TRBV27 and TRBJ1-1; tentatively, D is TRBD1 (6 bases). Trimming took off 6 bases at V and 0 bases at J, with 11 bases between the two ends. The CDR3 is 14 amino acids. The V gene's germline CDR1 is MNHEY and CDR2 SMNVEV (reference sequence). The CDR3 nucleotides are TGTGCCAGCAGGGGGGGGGCGATGAACACTGAAGCTTTCTTT. This sequence encodes CASRGGAMNTEAFF.

This clone came up once. The rearrangement links TRBV6-1 to TRBJ2-7; the D is unclear. Trimming cost V 2 bases and J 7 bases, with 9 bases left between them. Looked up from germline, CDR1 is MNHNS and CDR2 is SASEGT. The CDR3 has 12 residues. CDR3 coding DNA: TGTGCCAGCAGTGAACCCCGGGTGGAGCAGTACTTC. Its protein product is CASSEPRVEQYF.

This chain links TRBV28 with TRBJ2-6; 7 positions agree with TRBD1. Germline-derived CDR1 and CDR2 are MDHEN and SYDVKM. Trimming removed 5 bases from V and 0 bases from J; junction bases left unmatched: 10. This CDR3 region has 18 residues. The CDR3: CASSSPGQRASGANVLTF. The CDR3 DNA is TGTGCCAGCAGTAGCCCGGGACAGAGAGCCTCTGGGGCCAACGTCCTGACTTTC.

This clone came up once. V gene TRBV11-2 combines with J gene TRBJ1-6; D call uncertain. The CDR3 is 14 residues long. V lost 2 bases and J lost 7, with 9 bases in between. Per the germline V gene, CDR1 is SGHAT and CDR2 is FQNNGV. CDR3 loop: CASSLRQTNSPLHF. DNA for the CDR3: TGTGCCAGCAGCTTAAGGCAGACAAATTCACCCCTCCACTTT.

The chain carries TRBV5-1 and TRBJ2-1; 9 bases fit TRBD2. Trimming removed 2 bases from V and 7 bases from J; junction bases left unmatched: 7. This CDR3 spans 15 amino acids. CDR1 and CDR2 from the germline V gene are SGHRS and YFSETQ. CDR3 in amino acids: CASSFLAGSNNEQFF. The CDR3 DNA reads as TGCGCCAGCAGCTTCCTAGCGGGGTCTAATAATGAGCAGTTCTTC.

The genes are TRBV5-4 and TRBJ2-7; TRBD1 aligns across 7 bases. The CDR3 loop spans 13 amino acids. The germline CDR1 and CDR2 sequences are SGHNT and YYREEE (reference sequence). V lost 4 bases and J lost 3; bases outside the gene matches: 4. DNA for the CDR3: TGTGCCAGCAGCACCGGGACAGTCTACGAGCAGTACTTC. The encoded protein is CASSTGTVYEQYF. The full variable domain, in which reference TRBV5-4 and TRBJ2-7 provide the parts outside the CDR3, is ETGVTQSPTHLIKTRGQQVTLRCSSQSGHNTVSWYQQALGQGPQFIFQYYREEENGRGNFPPRFSGLQFPNYSSELNVNALELDDSALYLCASSTGTVYEQYFGPGTRLTVT.

This chain links TRBV19 with TRBJ2-1; D unresolved. The length of the CDR3 is 14 residues. The germline CDR1 and CDR2 sequences are LNHDA and SQIVND (reference sequence). The V end was cut by 0 bases, the J end by 9 bases, with 12 bases between. CDR3: CASSIEGRLAEQFF. In nucleotides, the CDR3 is TGTGCCAGTAGTATAGAAGGCAGGCTCGCTGAGCAGTTCTTC.

The chain joins TRBV28 to TRBJ1-2, with D perhaps matching TRBD1 (5 bases). Germline-derived CDR1 and CDR2 are MDHEN and SYDVKM. The CDR3 totals 13 residues. Between the trimmed V and J ends, which lost 10 bases and 4 bases, there was a span of 16 bases. CDR3 amino acids: CANWDGTRYGYTF. CDR3 DNA sequence: TGTGCCAACTGGGACGGAACTCGCTATGGCTACACCTTC.

Of note for this clone: Other DNA sequences in the same sample also yield this CDR3. CDR3 sequence reads: CASSLDRNYGYTF. The CDR3 bases are TGTGCCAGCAGCTTAGACAGGAACTATGGCTACACCTTC. The rearrangement joins TRBV11-2 to TRBJ1-2; no clear D. The CDR3 contains 13 residues. The ends were cut back, 0 bases at V and 2 bases at J, with 4 bases in the middle. Germline V gene sequence: CDR1 SGHAT, CDR2 FQNNGV.

The rearrangement joins TRBV5-4 to TRBJ1-1; D call uncertain. Germline CDR1 and CDR2: SGHNT and YYREEE (reference sequence). The CDR3 runs to 13 residues. The V gene lost 0 bases and the J gene lost 7 bases, with 10 bases spanning the gap. CDR3 nucleotide sequence: TGTGCCAGCAGCTTGGGGGCCCAGTATGAAGCTTTCTTT. It encodes CASSLGAQYEAFF. The full variable domain, with the rest looked up from reference TRBV5-4 and TRBJ1-1, is ETGVTQSPTHLIKTRGQQVTLRCSSQSGHNTVSWYQQALGQGPQFIFQYYREEENGRGNFPPRFSGLQFPNYSSELNVNALELDDSALYLCASSLGAQYEAFFGQGTRLTVV.

This clone was recorded only once. This chain joins TRBV28 and TRBJ2-1; 14 bases align to TRBD2. J was trimmed by 5 bases and V by 7 bases; bases with no gene match: 4. From germline, CDR1 is MDHEN and CDR2 SYDVKM. The CDR3 covers 15 residues. CDR3 in DNA: TGTGCCAGCACCGCGGGACTAGCGGGAGACAATGAGCAGTTCTTC. Its translation is CASTAGLAGDNEQFF.

As to this clone: Compared with germline, one end of the junction differs, possibly owing to a read error. This chain links TRBV7-7 with TRBJ2-3, with D uncertain. Per the germline V gene, CDR1 is SSHAT and CDR2 is FNYEAQ (reference sequence). The CDR3 is 14 residues long. The CDR3 DNA sequence: TGTGCTAGCAGCTTAGGTGGGTCTGAAGATACGCAGTATTTT. Translation gives CASSLGGSEDTQYF. Combining the CDR3 with reference TRBV7-7 and TRBJ2-3 gives the whole variable domain GAGVSQSPRYKVTKRGQDVTLRCDPISSHATLYWYQQALGQGPEFLTYFNYEAQPDKSGLPSDRFSAERPEGSISTLTIQRTEQRDSAMYRCASSLGGSEDTQYFGPGTRLTVL.

This rearrangement joins TRBV18 to TRBJ1-3; D remains unclear. This CDR3 is 16 amino acids long. The V gene lost 2 bases and the J gene lost 0 bases, with 11 bases spanning the gap. Looked up from germline, CDR1 is KGHSH and CDR2 is LQKENI. Here the CDR3 DNA reads TGTGCCAGCTCACCAGCCGGAGCAGGCTCTGGAAACACCATATATTTT. Its protein is CASSPAGAGSGNTIYF.

This chain connects TRBV2 to TRBJ2-3, with D perhaps matching TRBD2 (6 bases). The length of the CDR3 is 15 residues. The V gene's germline CDR1 is SNHLY and CDR2 FYNNEI. V lost 8 bases and J lost 4, with 19 bases in between. This CDR3 reads CASLAAGGQADTQYF. CDR3 bases: TGTGCCAGCCTTGCGGCCGGGGGTCAAGCAGATACGCAGTATTTT.

This chain joins TRBV4-3 and TRBJ2-1; TRBD1 agrees at 8 bases. The CDR3 covers 17 residues. V dropped 3 bases and J dropped 1; count of bases not matched to a gene: 8. Germline-derived CDR1 and CDR2 are LGHNA and YSLEER. Here the CDR3 reads CASSQRAGTGSYNEQFF. CDR3 coding DNA: TGCGCCAGCAGCCAGAGGGCCGGGACAGGTTCCTACAATGAGCAGTTCTTC.

The chain carries TRBV28 and TRBJ1-2, with 8 bases aligning to TRBD1. After removal of 6 bases from V and 4 bases from J, the junction contained 10 bases not matched to a gene. Germline V lookup: CDR1 MDHEN, CDR2 SYDVKM. The CDR3 runs 15 residues. CDR3 residues: CASRDGQGAVYGYTF. The CDR3 coding sequence is TGTGCCAGCAGAGACGGACAGGGAGCTGTCTATGGCTACACCTTC.

The CDR3 nucleotides read TGTGCCAGTAATATGGCAGGGATTGGCTACACCTTC. Translating it yields CASNMAGIGYTF. The chain combines TRBV19 with TRBJ1-2, with a weak D call TRBD1 (5 bases). This CDR3 comprises 12 residues. The V gene's germline CDR1 is LNHDA and CDR2 SQIVND (reference sequence). Trimming pared 7 bases from V and 7 bases from J, leaving 13 bases between.